This T cell receptor (beta chain) is drawn from a study of blood T cell repertoires in COVID-19. Turning to the study itself: Sites in the United States, Italy and Spain provided acute and convalescent COVID-19 samples.

The CDR3 has 14 residues. CDR1 and CDR2 (germline): SNHLY, FYNNEI. Unmatched junction bases numbered 9, after V lost 7 bases and J lost 4 bases. TCRdb keeps only in-frame clones here, not all; method: immunoSEQ multiplex PCR. The sample lists about 69,000 clones, 82% occurring once. The sample was peripheral blood. This sequence joins TRBV2 and TRBJ1-2; 7 bases fit TRBD1. The clonotype was recovered from a woman older than 75 with acute or convalescent COVID-19. CDR3 loop: CASNHGDRLYGYTF. The CDR3, as DNA: TGTGCCAGCAATCATGGGGACAGACTCTATGGCTACACCTTC.